The present T cell receptor beta chain was sequenced within a study of beta chain features in type 1 diabetes (dated by TCRdb to 2016 to 2018). Context from the whole study: Patients and healthy donors did not differ in mean age, gender distribution, total cell number or subset yield. Across all samples, fewer than 110,000,000 sorted cells were examined, and cell number per subset correlated strongly with RNA yield. In the study, recently diagnosed type 1 diabetes patients and matched healthy donors were compared on the TCRB repertoires of their sorted circulating CD4+ T cell subsets. Regulatory and stem cell-like memory subsets were obtained from only 8 patients and roughly 8 healthy donors, while naive and central memory subsets were obtained from all 30 or so donors. Summary of the overall study and its limitations: Shorter templates might be favored by PCR, yet because patient and control samples were amplified and corrected together, any such skew would affect both groups equally. Because cDNA was sequenced instead of genomic DNA, highly expressing activated cells could be over-represented, though the groups showed no difference in activation or CD3 levels. Naive, central memory and regulatory TCRB repertoires appeared more similar among patients than among healthy donors. Patients with type 1 diabetes made fewer insertions and deleted more nucleotides at VDJ recombination sites, implying thymic rearrangement abnormalities. Because small numbers of individuals were included in the HLA sub-analyses, any influence of HLA type on TCRB rearrangement was left unresolved. A moderate but significant shortening of TCRB CDR3 length was observed in type 1 diabetes patients in all four CD4+ subsets.

From each donor, a single peripheral blood sample of around 120 mL on average was drawn into heparinised tubes. Naive, central memory, regulatory and stem cell-like memory CD4+ T cells were sorted on a BD FACSAria II using a panel including CD45RO, CCR7, CD25, CD127, CD95 and CD27. All sorted populations exceeded 95% purity. PBMCs were separated immediately by Lymphoprep density gradient centrifugation and were stained directly, without being cultured. Samples were stained and sorted in pairs, with one healthy donor and one patient per experiment, so that batch effects were minimized. For this clone: Its antigen remains undetermined. There are no base qualities to consult, and no much larger clone falls within one base.

All of the isolated RNA was reverse transcribed with the High Capacity cDNA Reverse Transcription Kit, so expressed TCRB transcripts were sequenced. Naive, central memory and regulatory T cell samples underwent deep immunoSEQ sequencing, averaging about 3.57 million total reads per sample. Sorted cells were lysed in RLT buffer and RNA was extracted with DNase-treated RNeasy Micro or Mini kits, depending on cell number. To prevent cross-contamination, each cell subset was processed individually, whereas patient and healthy donor samples were processed jointly. TCRB sequences were amplified from cDNA with the immunoSEQ multiplex PCR, producing 87-bp fragments spanning the CDR3 region. Amplicons were sequenced on the Illumina HiSeq platform. Under the source paper's analysis protocol: Synthetic template baselines were used to correct PCR bias computationally, reads within Hamming distance 2 were collapsed together, and singletons that could not be merged were discarded. Reads were aligned to IMGT to assign V, D and J genes, CDR3 length, and insertions or deletions at six rearrangement sites. Clonotype counts were normalized to sorted cell number within each subset before computing true diversity and Gini coefficients with the tcR R package. The overlap coefficient, calculated on TCRB nucleotide sequences, was used to quantify repertoire sharing. Out-of-frame TCRB sequences from naive cells were analyzed as a proxy for the pre-selection repertoire. TCRdb obtained this table from immuneACCESS and retained in-frame rearrangements with V and J assigned. These tables miss some clones; where compared with another copy, unresolved V genes account for less than half of the shortfall, and the remainder is unexplained. V and J calls and clone size are those listed in that table; D and trimming were worked out from the DNA. The sample table lists a few hundred thousand clones, around 12% of them with a count of one. Of the sample, about 0.01% is held by the ten largest clones.

Reading from cysteine to phenylalanine, the CDR3 counts 12 amino acids. The entry retains the CDR3 DNA only, 36 bases that are in frame from base 1. Trimming costs V 5 bases and J 9 bases, and their ends lie 11 bases apart. As encoded in the germline V gene, CDR1 is SGHVS while CDR2 is FNYEAQ. Sequenced input: naive CD4+ T cells from blood. Interpreted using the paper, the cell subset or site label stands for: true naive CD4+ T cells. The rearrangement combines TRBV7-6 with TRBJ2-1; D gene: possibly TRBD1, on 5 matching bases. This sequence was found in a young woman with type 1 diabetes. The encoded CDR3 is CASSPSGLEQFF. The DNA reads as follows: TGTGCCAGCAGCCCCTCAGGGCTTGAGCAGTTCTTC.